This is a list of T cell receptor beta chains from one sample in a study of early T cells in non-severe SARS-CoV-2 infection. TCRdb re-derived calls from the 5' RACE reads in MiXCR, one entry per CDR3 protein. Seen here are tens of thousands of distinct CDR3 sequences, under 7.5% observed once, and the top ten hold more than 5%. Material: whole blood, obtained at baseline. These receptors all stem from an adult who was a healthcare worker with PCR-confirmed SARS-CoV-2 infection or an uninfected control (not recorded which). Each CDR3 is given with its conserved first and last residue. A D gene is named only where the DNA matches it firmly. Not every row has a clone size; where given, it reads once, few, many or a size class.

J gene: TRBJ2-1
clone size: few
D gene: .
V gene: TRBV30
CDR3 protein: CAWSEQGGQFF
CDR3 DNA: TGTGCCTGGAGTGAACAGGGAGGGCAGTTCTTC

J gene: TRBJ2-5
clone size: .
D gene: TRBD2
V gene: TRBV7-2
CDR3 protein: CASSPRRGNETQHF
CDR3 DNA: TGTGCCAGCAGCCCTCGGCGGGGGAATGAGACCCAGCACTTC

J gene: TRBJ1-2
clone size: few
D gene: TRBD1
V gene: TRBV6-1
CDR3 protein: CASRTGQGVSYGYTF
CDR3 DNA: TGTGCCAGCAGAACCGGACAGGGAGTTTCCTATGGCTACACCTTC

J gene: TRBJ2-3
clone size: many
D gene: TRBD2
V gene: TRBV5-4
CDR3 protein: CASSLAGGSTDTQYF
CDR3 DNA: TGTGCCAGCAGTTTAGCGGGGGGGAGCACAGATACGCAGTATTTT

J gene: TRBJ1-4
clone size: few
D gene: .
V gene: TRBV3-1
CDR3 protein: CASSTYLPGFGYVGKLFF
CDR3 DNA: TGTGCCAGCAGCACATACCTACCAGGGTTCGGGTATGTCGGAAAACTGTTTTTT

J gene: TRBJ2-5
clone size: .
D gene: .
V gene: TRBV12-3/TRBV12-4
CDR3 protein: CASSLALAVRETQYF
CDR3 DNA: TGTGCCAGCAGTTTAGCGCTGGCGGTGAGGGAGACCCAGTACTTC

J gene: TRBJ2-7
clone size: .
D gene: .
V gene: TRBV6-6
CDR3 protein: CASSYFGGHDSYEQYF
CDR3 DNA: TGTGCCAGCAGTTACTTTGGGGGACACGACTCCTACGAGCAGTACTTC

J gene: TRBJ1-4
clone size: .
D gene: .
V gene: TRBV30
CDR3 protein: CAWIHSGRVVTNEKLFF
CDR3 DNA: TGTGCCTGGATCCACTCAGGGAGGGTAGTGACTAATGAAAAACTGTTTTTT

J gene: TRBJ1-1
clone size: many
D gene: .
V gene: TRBV3-1
CDR3 protein: CASSQRGEAEAFF
CDR3 DNA: TGTGCCAGCAGCCAACGGGGGGAGGCTGAAGCTTTCTTT

J gene: TRBJ2-7
clone size: many
D gene: .
V gene: TRBV27
CDR3 protein: CASCPSTGSIYMEQYF
CDR3 DNA: TGTGCCAGCTGTCCCTCAACAGGGTCCATCTATATGGAGCAGTACTTC

J gene: TRBJ2-7
clone size: .
D gene: TRBD1
V gene: TRBV6-2/TRBV6-3
CDR3 protein: CASSWDRTSTPSSYEQYF
CDR3 DNA: TGTGCCAGCAGTTGGGACAGAACCTCAACTCCTAGCTCCTACGAGCAGTACTTC

J gene: TRBJ2-7
clone size: many
D gene: .
V gene: TRBV15
CDR3 protein: CATSLLQNYEQYF
CDR3 DNA: TGTGCCACCAGTTTACTCCAAAACTACGAGCAGTACTTC

J gene: TRBJ1-2
clone size: few
D gene: .
V gene: TRBV12-3/TRBV12-4
CDR3 protein: CASRMGPRWGYTF
CDR3 DNA: TGTGCCAGCAGGATGGGCCCGAGGTGGGGCTACACCTTC

J gene: TRBJ2-6
clone size: .
D gene: .
V gene: TRBV7-8
CDR3 protein: CASSPYYRDSGANVLTF
CDR3 DNA: TGTGCCAGCAGCCCTTACTACAGGGACTCTGGGGCCAACGTCCTGACTTTC

J gene: TRBJ2-7
clone size: many
D gene: .
V gene: TRBV28
CDR3 protein: CASTSSYEQYF
CDR3 DNA: TGTGCCAGCACTTCGTCCTACGAGCAGTACTTC

J gene: TRBJ1-1
clone size: many
D gene: TRBD1
V gene: TRBV19
CDR3 protein: CASSPRQGLNTEAFF
CDR3 DNA: TGTGCCAGTAGTCCTAGACAGGGACTGAACACTGAAGCTTTCTTT

J gene: TRBJ2-1
clone size: .
D gene: .
V gene: TRBV7-2
CDR3 protein: CASSEGPVSYNEQFF
CDR3 DNA: TGTGCCAGCAGCGAGGGACCAGTCTCCTACAATGAGCAGTTCTTC

J gene: TRBJ2-1
clone size: many
D gene: TRBD2
V gene: TRBV29-1
CDR3 protein: CSVDLLAGVASYNEQFF
CDR3 DNA: TGCAGCGTTGATTTGCTAGCGGGGGTAGCGTCCTACAATGAGCAGTTCTTC

J gene: TRBJ1-5
clone size: many
D gene: .
V gene: TRBV28
CDR3 protein: CASIFSSGQGYQPQHF
CDR3 DNA: TGTGCCAGCATCTTCTCGTCGGGGCAGGGATATCAGCCCCAGCATTTT

J gene: TRBJ2-1
clone size: .
D gene: TRBD2
V gene: TRBV7-3
CDR3 protein: CASSLKVAGYNEQFF
CDR3 DNA: TGTGCCAGCAGCTTAAAGGTAGCGGGGTACAATGAGCAGTTCTTC

J gene: TRBJ1-2
clone size: many
D gene: .
V gene: TRBV20-1
CDR3 protein: CSAQPYMGAGYTF
CDR3 DNA: TGCAGTGCGCAGCCTTATATGGGAGCTGGCTACACCTTC

J gene: TRBJ2-1
clone size: many
D gene: TRBD1
V gene: TRBV7-2
CDR3 protein: CASSLVTGGIEQFF
CDR3 DNA: TGTGCCAGCAGCTTAGTGACAGGGGGTATCGAGCAGTTCTTC

J gene: TRBJ1-3
clone size: few
D gene: .
V gene: TRBV11-2
CDR3 protein: CASSSTRNGNTIYF
CDR3 DNA: TGTGCCAGCAGCAGCACTAGAAATGGAAACACCATATATTTT

J gene: TRBJ1-1
clone size: many
D gene: .
V gene: TRBV7-9
CDR3 protein: CASSLIGTPDTEAFF
CDR3 DNA: TGTGCCAGCAGCTTGATCGGGACACCTGACACTGAAGCTTTCTTT

J gene: TRBJ1-1
clone size: .
D gene: .
V gene: TRBV5-4
CDR3 protein: CASSPRGGIMNTEAFF
CDR3 DNA: TGTGCCAGCAGCCCGCGTGGGGGCATAATGAACACTGAAGCTTTCTTT

J gene: TRBJ1-2
clone size: .
D gene: TRBD1
V gene: TRBV4-3
CDR3 protein: CASSQDLMQSHRDSGYTF
CDR3 DNA: TGCGCCAGCAGCCAAGATCTGATGCAAAGTCACCGGGACAGTGGCTACACCTTC

J gene: TRBJ2-2
clone size: many
D gene: TRBD2
V gene: TRBV4-1
CDR3 protein: CASRSATRTSGDTGELFF
CDR3 DNA: TGCGCCAGCAGATCCGCTACCCGGACTAGCGGTGACACCGGGGAGCTGTTTTTT

J gene: TRBJ2-1
clone size: many
D gene: .
V gene: TRBV7-2
CDR3 protein: CASSLEWATIYNEQFF
CDR3 DNA: TGTGCCAGCAGCTTAGAATGGGCGACTATTTACAATGAGCAGTTCTTC

J gene: TRBJ2-4
clone size: .
D gene: .
V gene: TRBV5-1
CDR3 protein: CASSLGVAKNIQYF
CDR3 DNA: TGCGCCAGCAGCTTGGGGGTAGCCAAAAACATTCAGTACTTC